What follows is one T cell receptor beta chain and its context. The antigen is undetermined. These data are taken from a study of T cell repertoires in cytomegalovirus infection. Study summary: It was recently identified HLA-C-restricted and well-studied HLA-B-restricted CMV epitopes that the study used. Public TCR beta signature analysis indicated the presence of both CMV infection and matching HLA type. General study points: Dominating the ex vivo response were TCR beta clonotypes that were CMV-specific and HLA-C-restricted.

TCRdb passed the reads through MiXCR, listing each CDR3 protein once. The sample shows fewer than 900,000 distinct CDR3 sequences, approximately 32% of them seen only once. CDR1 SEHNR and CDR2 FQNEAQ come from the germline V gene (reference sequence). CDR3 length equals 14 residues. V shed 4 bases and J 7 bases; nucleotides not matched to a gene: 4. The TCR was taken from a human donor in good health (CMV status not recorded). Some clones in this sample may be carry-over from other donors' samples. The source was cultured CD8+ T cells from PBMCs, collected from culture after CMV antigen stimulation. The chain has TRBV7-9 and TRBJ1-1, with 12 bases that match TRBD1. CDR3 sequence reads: CASSSGQGAVEAFF. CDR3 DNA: TGTGCCAGCAGCTCGGGACAGGGGGCGGTTGAAGCTTTCTTT.